The 15 T cell receptor beta chains in this list originate from one sample, sequenced in a study of response to subunit inactivated influenza vaccine. MiXCR was run by TCRdb on the RT-PCR reads, yielding one entry per CDR3 protein. Found here are a few hundred thousand distinct CDR3 sequences, about 20% of them singletons; the top ten hold 10%. The material sequenced was PBMCs from blood, taken around 22 months after vaccination. The source is a man aged 45 to 70 who received an inactivated influenza vaccine.

V and J are TRBV7-2 and TRBJ1-4; perhaps TRBD1 as D (5 bases). Germline V gives CDR1 SGHTA, CDR2 FQGNSA. The length of the CDR3 is 14 residues. Trimming stripped 7 bases from V and 7 bases from J, with 16 bases between. CDR3 nucleotide sequence: TGTGCCAGCACCTCGGGACGGCTTAGTGAAAAACTGTTTTTT. Protein: CASTSGRLSEKLFF.

The CDR3 coding sequence is TGCGCCAGCAGCCAAGATCTCTCCTCCTACGAGCAGTACTTC. This encodes CASSQDLSSYEQYF. V gene TRBV4-3 combines with J gene TRBJ2-7; D gene uncertain. Trimming cost V 0 bases and J 0 bases, with 6 bases left between them. Germline assignment: CDR1 LGHNA and CDR2 YSLEER. The CDR3 totals 14 residues.

The chain couples TRBV20-1 to TRBJ2-1; 9 nucleotides align to TRBD1. This CDR3 comprises 15 residues. V dropped 4 bases and J dropped 8; count of bases not matched to a gene: 12. Germline V gives CDR1 DFQATT, CDR2 SNEGSKA (reference sequence). The CDR3 DNA follows: TGCAGTGCTATTCGATCCGGGACAGGGATGCATGAGCAGTTCTTC. It yields the protein CSAIRSGTGMHEQFF.

This clonotype was seen repeatedly, ten times or more. This chain links TRBV3-1 with TRBJ1-2; D possibly corresponds to TRBD1 (5 bases). Trimming cost V 3 bases and J 8 bases, with 10 bases left between them. Germline CDR1 is LGHDT and CDR2 is YNNKEL (reference sequence). This CDR3 is built from 12 residues. The CDR3 DNA reads TGTGCCAGCAGCCACGGGACGCGAGGCTACACCTTC. It encodes CASSHGTRGYTF.

The V gene is TRBV11-2, the J gene TRBJ2-5, with D perhaps matching TRBD2 (5 bases). Trimming took 5 bases from V and 3 from J, leaving 16 bases between them. Germline CDR1 reads SGHAT; CDR2 reads FQNNGV. The CDR3 is 15 amino acids. CDR3 bases: TGTGCCAGCAGCCAACGACGGGGATTGGAAGAGACCCAGTACTTC. Amino acid sequence: CASSQRRGLEETQYF.

This chain connects TRBV7-9 to TRBJ2-7; D gene unclear. The germline CDR1 and CDR2 sequences are SEHNR and FQNEAQ (reference sequence). The CDR3 totals 14 residues. With 4 bases removed from V and 1 base from J, the gap between germline ends came to 11 bases. CDR3 in amino acids: CASSSRTASYEQYF. CDR3 DNA: TGTGCCAGCAGCTCACGGACGGCGTCCTACGAGCAGTACTTC.

This clonotype was recorded a few times. The genes are TRBV18 and TRBJ2-3; D unclear. Per germline, CDR1 KGHSH and CDR2 LQKENI. V shed 6 bases and J shed 3 bases, with 10 bases lying between them. The CDR3 contains 13 residues. CDR3 DNA sequence: TGTGCCAGCTCGCCCACAGTTACAGATACGCAGTATTTT. Its protein product is CASSPTVTDTQYF. The entire variable domain, with the rest obtained from reference TRBV18 and TRBJ2-3, is as follows: NAGVMQNPRHLVRRRGQEARLRCSPMKGHSHVYWYRQLPEEGLKFMVYLQKENIIDESGMPKERFSAEFPKEGPSILRIQQVVRGDSAAYFCASSPTVTDTQYFGPGTRLTVL.

This clonotype was seen many times. The chain links TRBV7-9 to TRBJ1-2; tentative D call: TRBD1 (5 bases). Trimming removed 11 bases from V and 8 bases from J, with 15 bases in between. The CDR3 is 11 residues long. Looked up from germline, CDR1 is SEHNR and CDR2 is FQNEAQ (reference sequence). The CDR3 reads CAGLRGEGYTF. For the CDR3, the DNA is TGTGCCGGCCTGAGGGGCGAGGGCTACACCTTC.

This clonotype was detected a few times. The rearrangement links TRBV3-1 to TRBJ1-2; D ambiguous. Trimming left V 1 base short and J 2 bases short, with 14 bases between. This CDR3 has 16 residues. CDR1 LGHDT and CDR2 YNNKEL come from the germline V gene (reference sequence). In DNA form, the CDR3 reads TGTGCCAGCAGCCAAGGTACCACGGCTCTAAACTATGGCTACACCTTC. It translates to CASSQGTTALNYGYTF.

This clonotype was picked up a small number of times. The chain links TRBV12-3 or TRBV12-4 to TRBJ1-6; D is uncertain. The V gene lost 1 base and the J gene lost 9 bases, with 7 bases spanning the gap. CDR3 length: 13 amino acids. CDR3 in DNA: TGTGCCAGCAGTTTAGTAGCCCGTTCACCCCTCCACTTT. Translation gives CASSLVARSPLHF.

This clonotype showed up just a few times. The V gene is TRBV6-6, the J gene TRBJ1-1, with a possible D match to TRBD1 (6 bases). The V gene's germline CDR1 is MNHNY and CDR2 SVGAGI (reference sequence). Trimming removed 7 bases from V and 8 bases from J, with 14 bases in between. The CDR3 covers 12 residues. The CDR3 DNA reads as TGTGCCAGCACGGGGGCAGCTATGGAAGCTTTCTTT. This codes for CASTGAAMEAFF.

The chain employs TRBV5-1 and TRBJ2-7; tentative D call: TRBD2 (5 bases). The CDR3 has 15 amino acids. Looked up from germline, CDR1 is SGHRS and CDR2 is YFSETQ. Trimming removed 0 bases at V and 0 bases at J, with 10 bases between. CDR3 nucleotide sequence: TGCGCCAGCAGCTTGGTTTCGGGGATCTCCTACGAGCAGTACTTC. It specifies CASSLVSGISYEQYF.

The chain links TRBV7-2 to TRBJ2-3, with 12 bases lining up with TRBD2. The CDR3 has 17 amino acids. Germline V lookup: CDR1 SGHTA, CDR2 FQGNSA. J was trimmed by 10 bases and V by 5 bases; bases with no gene match: 16. The CDR3: CASSNTHRLAGVTSQYF. In nucleotides, the CDR3 is TGTGCCAGCAGCAATACCCACCGACTAGCGGGGGTGACTTCGCAGTATTTT.

The rearrangement links TRBV6-2 or TRBV6-3 to TRBJ1-1; D may be TRBD1 (5 bases). V was cut by 2 bases and J by 6 bases, with 13 bases left in between. Germline V gives CDR1 MNHEY, CDR2 SVGEGT. There are 14 residues in the CDR3. The CDR3, as DNA: TGTGCCAGCAGTTACAAGGTAACGGGGGCTGAAGCTTTCTTT. It specifies CASSYKVTGAEAFF.

V gene TRBV11-1 combines with J gene TRBJ2-1; 10 bases match TRBD1. The CDR3 has 19 amino acids. Germline V CDR1 and CDR2: SGHAT, FQDESV (reference sequence). Germline trimming cut 1 base from V and 0 bases from J; bases unmatched to any gene: 9. The CDR3 sequence is CASSLGWTGGISSYNEQFF. CDR3 in DNA: TGTGCCAGCAGCTTAGGATGGACAGGGGGAATTAGCTCCTACAATGAGCAGTTCTTC.